The present TCR beta chain was sequenced within a study of blood T cell repertoires in COVID-19. Study-level background: Acute and convalescent COVID-19 samples came from the United States, Italy and Spain. Nucleic acid was either cDNA or gDNA, and it came from T cells, B-cell-depleted T cells, or PBMCs.

CDR1 is MNHEY, CDR2 SMNVEV, per germline (reference sequence). The length of the CDR3 is 19 residues. Trimming removed 3 bases from V and 3 bases from J; junction bases left unmatched: 14. Method: immunoSEQ multiplex PCR; TCRdb's copy keeps in-frame clones and lacks some. The sample shows approximately 200,000 clones, more than 65% of them seen only once. This chain links TRBV27 with TRBJ2-1; TRBD2 agrees at 10 bases. This clonotype originated in a woman aged 60-75 years with acute or convalescent COVID-19. Specimen: peripheral blood. The CDR3 DNA is TGTGCCAGCAGTTTGAGATTGGGTAGCGGGGGGCAAAACTACAATGAGCAGTTCTTC. This encodes CASSLRLGSGGQNYNEQFF.